Listed below are T cell receptor beta chains from one sample, sequenced in a study of early T cells in non-severe SARS-CoV-2 infection. Using its own MiXCR run on the 5' RACE reads, TCRdb lists one record per CDR3 protein. The repertoire includes approximately 56,000 distinct CDR3 sequences, 8% to 13% of them detected once, and about 13% sits in the top ten. Sequenced material: whole blood. The receptor set was obtained from an adult who was a healthcare worker with PCR-confirmed SARS-CoV-2 infection or an uninfected control (not recorded which). CDR3s include the opening cysteine and the closing phenylalanine or tryptophan. A D gene is named only where the DNA matches it firmly. Clone size appears in some rows only: once, few, many, or a class for an expanded clone.

clone_size,v_call,d_call,j_call,cdr3_aa,cdr3_nt
NA,TRBV25-1,NA,TRBJ1-1,CASSQGRAFF,TGTGCCAGCAGTCAGGGTAGAGCTTTCTTT
many,TRBV28,NA,TRBJ1-6,CASSFANEDSPLHF,TGTGCCAGCAGTTTTGCGAATGAGGATTCACCCCTCCACTTT
NA,TRBV6-6,NA,TRBJ2-3,CASSPSLVTQYF,TGTGCCAGCAGTCCTTCGTTGGTTACGCAGTATTTT
many,TRBV11-2,NA,TRBJ1-2,CASSLGRVSYGYTF,TGTGCCAGCAGCTTAGGGCGGGTATCCTATGGCTACACCTTC
many,TRBV6-5,TRBD2,TRBJ2-1,CASSYMRGSGYNEQFF,TGTGCCAGCAGTTACATGCGGGGGTCAGGGTACAATGAGCAGTTCTTC
many,TRBV7-2,NA,TRBJ2-7,CASSPNAAAGGGREQYF,TGTGCCAGCAGCCCCAACGCGGCGGCCGGGGGCGGTCGCGAGCAGTACTTC
many,TRBV29-1,TRBD1,TRBJ1-1,CSVERGQGSTEAFF,TGCAGCGTTGAAAGGGGGCAAGGTAGCACTGAAGCTTTCTTT
few,TRBV20-1,TRBD1,TRBJ1-2,CSASWDSF,TGCAGTGCTAGTTGGGACAGCTTC
few,TRBV7-6,NA,TRBJ2-4,CASSWTATNIQYF,TGTGCCAGCAGCTGGACAGCGACAAACATTCAGTACTTC
few,TRBV6-6,NA,TRBJ2-4,CASSRDTKNIQYF,TGTGCCAGCAGCAGGGACACGAAAAACATTCAGTACTTC
many,TRBV27,NA,TRBJ2-7,CASSSGVSASHEQYF,TGTGCCAGCAGCTCAGGGGTTAGCGCGTCCCACGAGCAGTACTTC
NA,TRBV18,NA,TRBJ2-5,CASSPLQYETQYF,TGTGCCAGCTCGCCACTCCAGTATGAGACCCAGTACTTC
few,TRBV2,NA,TRBJ2-5,CASSEWVLAGSETQYF,TGTGCCAGCAGTGAGTGGGTTCTAGCCGGATCGGAGACCCAGTACTTC
NA,TRBV2,NA,TRBJ2-1,CASSAQGANEQFF,TGTGCCAGCAGCGCTCAGGGAGCCAATGAGCAGTTCTTC
many,TRBV5-1,NA,TRBJ2-1,CASGATGVSYNEQFF,TGCGCCAGCGGAGCGACAGGCGTCTCCTACAATGAGCAGTTCTTC
many,TRBV7-3,NA,TRBJ2-5,CASSFGALETQYF,TGTGCCAGCAGCTTTGGGGCCTTAGAGACCCAGTACTTC
NA,TRBV9,NA,TRBJ2-1,CASSVAQQRPYNEQFF,TGTGCCAGCAGCGTAGCTCAACAGAGACCCTACAATGAGCAGTTCTTC
NA,TRBV19,NA,TRBJ1-2,CATQKEGYTF,TGTGCGACCCAAAAGGAAGGCTACACCTTC
NA,TRBV3-1,NA,TRBJ2-3,CASSREGSSTDTQYF,TGTGCCAGCAGTCGAGAGGGCAGTAGCACAGATACGCAGTATTTT
few,TRBV19,TRBD2,TRBJ2-1,CASSPRGTSGRFNEQFF,TGTGCCAGTAGTCCTAGGGGCACTAGCGGGAGATTTAATGAGCAGTTCTTC
many,TRBV6-4,NA,TRBJ2-3,CASSARGVGTDTQYF,TGTGCCAGCAGTGCGAGGGGAGTCGGGACAGATACGCAGTATTTT
NA,TRBV6-5,TRBD2,TRBJ2-5,CASSYSSGLAVQETQYF,TGTGCCAGCAGTTACTCGAGTGGACTAGCGGTCCAAGAGACCCAGTACTTC
NA,TRBV4-1,NA,TRBJ2-6,CASSQVGSLGPGANVLTF,TGCGCCAGCAGCCAAGTTGGTTCGTTGGGTCCTGGGGCCAACGTCCTGACTTTC
few,TRBV5-6,NA,TRBJ2-6,CASSYPAGANVLTF,TGTGCCAGCAGTTACCCGGCTGGGGCCAACGTCCTGACTTTC
NA,TRBV7-2,NA,TRBJ1-2,CASSLERNRYGYTF,TGTGCCAGCAGCTTAGAGAGGAACCGGTATGGCTACACCTTC
many,TRBV10-1,NA,TRBJ1-1,CASSRAGSTEAFF,TGCGCCAGCAGTCGCGCAGGGAGCACTGAAGCTTTCTTT
many,TRBV19,TRBD1,TRBJ2-1,CASSSGGRSYNEQFF,TGTGCCAGTAGTTCAGGGGGCCGCTCCTACAATGAGCAGTTCTTC
many,TRBV29-1,NA,TRBJ2-2,CSVEPENTGELFF,TGCAGCGTTGAACCCGAGAACACCGGGGAGCTGTTTTTT
few,TRBV20-1,NA,TRBJ2-1,CSAPLGRGPQGEQFF,TGCAGTGCCCCACTCGGGCGGGGCCCTCAGGGTGAGCAGTTCTTC
NA,TRBV7-2,TRBD2,TRBJ2-7,CASSWGTSGRARRDF,TGTGCCAGCAGCTGGGGGACTAGCGGGAGGGCCAGAAGGGACTTC
few,TRBV6-2/TRBV6-3,NA,TRBJ1-2,CASRGPVKNYGYTF,TGTGCCAGCCGAGGGCCCGTGAAGAACTATGGCTACACCTTC
NA,TRBV29-1,NA,TRBJ2-6,CSVGGDSSGANVLTF,TGCAGCGTTGGGGGCGACTCATCTGGGGCCAACGTCCTGACTTTC
few,TRBV6-1,TRBD2,TRBJ2-1,CASRRLAGGGNEQFF,TGTGCCAGCAGACGACTAGCGGGGGGCGGGAATGAGCAGTTCTTC
many,TRBV28,NA,TRBJ2-1,CASSGIVGEQFF,TGTGCCAGCAGCGGGATCGTTGGGGAGCAGTTCTTC
many,TRBV5-4,NA,TRBJ2-3,CASSPYWDDTQYF,TGTGCCAGCAGCCCCTACTGGGATGATACGCAGTATTTT
many,TRBV6-2/TRBV6-3,TRBD1,TRBJ1-1,CASSQQGAMEAFF,TGTGCCAGCAGTCAACAGGGGGCGATGGAAGCTTTCTTT
few,TRBV7-2,NA,TRBJ2-6,CASSPDGSSGANVLTF,TGTGCCAGCAGCCCGGACGGTAGCTCTGGGGCCAACGTCCTGACTTTC
few,TRBV2,NA,TRBJ2-1,CASISGHWVGEQFF,TGTGCCAGCATTTCCGGACATTGGGTAGGTGAGCAGTTCTTC
many,TRBV6-6,TRBD1,TRBJ1-4,CASSYLEGAKREKLFF,TGTGCCAGCAGTTACTTAGAGGGGGCGAAGCGTGAAAAACTGTTTTTT
few,TRBV4-3,TRBD2,TRBJ2-7,CAWGGIYEQYF,TGCGCCTGGGGGGGGATCTACGAGCAGTACTTC
many,TRBV11-2,NA,TRBJ2-1,CASSFAGPVNEQFF,TGTGCCAGCAGCTTTGCCGGACCCGTCAATGAGCAGTTCTTC